This entry features one TCR beta chain sequence. Its specificity is not known. The CDR3 loop spans 13 amino acids. The germline V gene encodes CDR1 MNHEY and CDR2 SVGEGT. Trimming shortened V by 2 bases and J by 10 bases, and 14 bases separated the two germline ends. Where libraries were unsorted, they were derived from 2 million PBMCs stored at -80 degrees C. The sample is drawn from a study of neurological immune-mediated disorders. Synthesis of cDNA used 5'RACE (with 10-nucleotide random UMIs). Per sequencing run, 15-18 subjects together gave over 160 million TCR-beta sequences. In TCRdb, the 5' RACE reads were re-called with MiXCR into one record per CDR3 protein. There are some 50,000 distinct CDR3 sequences in the sample; about 25% occur only once, and more than 20% lies in the top ten. Study conclusions and caveats: Multiple sclerosis, the disease with the least TCR clonal expansion, fell below healthy controls, whereas HTLV-1-associated myelopathy showed the most.

Sequencing was done on a sample of PBMCs. The chain employs TRBV6-2 or TRBV6-3 and TRBJ1-1, with a weak D call TRBD1 (6 bases). The TCR sequence derives from a woman between 65 and 79 years old in good health. CDR3 sequence reads: CASSYPGGGRAFF. In DNA, the CDR3 is TGTGCCAGCAGTTACCCCGGGGGCGGAAGAGCTTTCTTT.